The 17 T cell receptor beta chains listed next were all sequenced from one sample in a study of cytomegalovirus exposure and HLA in healthy donors. A multiplex PCR was run with 60 Vbeta primers and 13 Jbeta primers. Some clones are missing from TCRdb's copy, which holds only in-frame ones; the method was immunoSEQ multiplex PCR. The table lists around 42,000 clones. Sequencing was done on a sample of PBMCs. The receptors were sampled from a man aged 25 to 40 in good health and CMV-seronegative.

The chain uses TRBV4-1 and TRBJ2-7; 10 bases are a match to TRBD1. The CDR3 consists of 14 residues. Per germline, CDR1 MGHRA and CDR2 YSYEKL. V lost 5 bases and J lost 5; bases outside the gene matches: 6. CDR3 sequence (DNA): TGCGCCAGCAGCTCCGTCGGACAGGGGGACGAGCAGTACTTC. It codes for CASSSVGQGDEQYF.

The V gene is TRBV9, the J gene TRBJ2-3, with 9 bases matching TRBD2. Trimming took 5 bases from V and 1 from J; bases not matched to a gene: 2. Germline V gives CDR1 SGDLS, CDR2 YYNGEE. The CDR3 totals 14 residues. DNA of the CDR3: TGTGCCAGCAGTTGGACTAGCGGCACAGATACGCAGTATTTT. This encodes CASSWTSGTDTQYF. Looking up the rest from reference TRBV9 and TRBJ2-3 gives the full variable domain: DSGVTQTPKHLITATGQRVTLRCSPRSGDLSVYWYQQSLDQGLQFLIQYYNGEERAKGNILERFSAQQFPDLHSELNLSSLELGDSALYFCASSWTSGTDTQYFGPGTRLTVL.

This rearrangement joins TRBV9 to TRBJ2-7, with 7 bases lining up with TRBD1. CDR1 is SGDLS and CDR2 is YYNGEE in the germline V gene. The V segment lost 3 bases and the J segment 2 bases; nucleotides outside the gene matches: 5. The CDR3 consists of 14 residues. The CDR3 spells CASSEGARAYEQYF. The CDR3 region has the DNA TGTGCCAGCAGCGAGGGGGCCAGGGCCTACGAGCAGTACTTC.

This sequence joins TRBV11-2 and TRBJ2-7, with 12 bases lining up with TRBD2. Germline V lookup: CDR1 SGHAT, CDR2 FQNNGV. CDR3 length: 14 residues. Trimming removed 5 bases from V and 2 bases from J; junction bases left unmatched: 1. The CDR3 DNA reads TGTGCCAGCAGCCGACTAGCGGGAGCCTACGAGCAGTACTTC. This encodes CASSRLAGAYEQYF.

The chain is built from TRBV6-5 and TRBJ2-7, with D maybe TRBD1 (6 bases). The V gene lost 2 bases and the J gene lost 0 bases, with 8 bases spanning the gap. The CDR3 totals 14 residues. In germline, CDR1 is MNHEY, CDR2 SVGAGI. CDR3: CASSYGQYSYEQYF. The CDR3 DNA is TGTGCCAGCAGTTACGGACAGTACTCCTACGAGCAGTACTTC.

The chain combines TRBV10-2 with TRBJ2-7; perhaps TRBD2 as D (6 bases). This CDR3 comprises 13 residues. With 5 bases removed from V and 0 bases from J, the gap between germline ends came to 8 bases. CDR1 and CDR2 (germline): WSHSY, SAAADI. In nucleotides, the CDR3 is TGCGCCAGCAGTTGGACTAACTCCTACGAGCAGTACTTC. Amino acids: CASSWTNSYEQYF.

The gene calls are TRBV7-6 and TRBJ1-5; D remains unclear. This CDR3 comprises 17 residues. V gave up 5 bases and J gave up 0 bases, with 17 bases separating them. In germline, CDR1 is SGHVS, CDR2 FNYEAQ. The CDR3 is CASSVEGGQLSNQPQHF. DNA for the CDR3: TGTGCCAGCAGCGTAGAAGGTGGGCAACTTAGCAATCAGCCCCAGCATTTT.

The rearrangement uses TRBV4-3 and TRBJ1-2; TRBD1 might be the D (5 bases). In germline, CDR1 is LGHNA, CDR2 YSLEER. Trimming cost V 0 bases and J 3 bases, with 11 bases left between them. The CDR3 has 15 residues. CDR3 in DNA: TGCGCCAGCAGCCAAGATCGGCGGGGCGACTATGGCTACACCTTC. Amino acid sequence: CASSQDRRGDYGYTF.

This chain's CDR3 is CASSPGTGSYEQYF. The CDR3 region has the DNA TGTGCCAGCAGCCCTGGGACAGGTTCTTACGAGCAGTACTTC. The chain employs TRBV7-2 and TRBJ2-7, with 8 nucleotides matching TRBD1. The germline V gene has CDR1 SGHTA and CDR2 FQGNSA. This CDR3 contains 14 residues. V lost 5 bases, J lost 4 bases, and 7 bases stayed unmatched. The full variable domain, completed using reference TRBV7-2 and TRBJ2-7, is GAGVSQSPSNKVTEKGKDVELRCDPISGHTALYWYRQSLGQGLEFLIYFQGNSAPDKSGLPSDRFSAERTGGSVSTLTIQRTQQEDSAVYLCASSPGTGSYEQYFGPGTRLTVT.

The gene calls are TRBV4-3 and TRBJ1-2; D is uncertain. Germline V CDR1 and CDR2: LGHNA, YSLEER. The germline V and J ends were trimmed by 0 bases and 2 bases, with 13 bases remaining between them. CDR3 size: 16 residues. The CDR3 bases are TGCGCCAGCAGCCAAGATTCAGGTTCCCCGAACTATGGCTACACCTTC. Protein: CASSQDSGSPNYGYTF.

V is TRBV5-6 and J is TRBJ2-1, with 9 bases lining up with TRBD2. The junction had 5 bases not matched to a gene; V was cut back by 4 bases and J by 6 bases. The CDR3 runs 14 residues. Germline V gives CDR1 SGHDT, CDR2 YYEEEE. The CDR3 reads CASSPGLALNEQFF. Here the CDR3 DNA reads TGTGCCAGCAGCCCGGGACTAGCTCTCAATGAGCAGTTCTTC.

The chain carries TRBV5-4 and TRBJ2-1, with 9 bases aligning to TRBD2. Germline V gene sequence: CDR1 SGHNT, CDR2 YYREEE (reference sequence). After removal of 1 base from V and 8 bases from J, the junction contained 7 bases not matched to a gene. The CDR3 spans 15 residues. CDR3 DNA: TGTGCCAGCAGCTTGATGGCGGGAGGGCCGGATGAGCAGTTCTTC. This gives the protein CASSLMAGGPDEQFF.

The rearrangement uses TRBV7-8 and TRBJ2-2, with 14 nucleotides matching TRBD2. V lost 5 bases, J lost 5 bases, and 13 bases stayed unmatched. This CDR3 is 19 amino acids long. Germline V gene lookup returns CDR1 SGHVS and CDR2 FQNEAQ. DNA of the CDR3: TGTGCCAGCAGCCCAAGTCCCGGGACTAGCGGGAGCTTGACCGGGGAGCTGTTTTTT. Translating gives CASSPSPGTSGSLTGELFF. Supplemented by reference TRBV7-8 and TRBJ2-2, the full variable domain reads GAGVSQSPRYKVAKRGQDVALRCDPISGHVSLFWYQQALGQGPEFLTYFQNEAQLDKSGLPSDRFFAERPEGSVSTLKIQRTQQEDSAVYLCASSPSPGTSGSLTGELFFGEGSRLTVL.

The rearrangement joins TRBV13 to TRBJ2-7; 8 bases line up with TRBD1. CDR1 is PRHDT, CDR2 FYEKMQ, per germline (reference sequence). CDR3 length: 17 amino acids. V was pared by 3 bases and J by 1 base, with 11 bases of the junction left unmatched. CDR3 region: CASSLGRQGPPSYEQYF. The CDR3 bases are TGTGCCAGCAGCTTGGGGAGACAGGGGCCACCTTCCTACGAGCAGTACTTC.

The V gene is TRBV29-1, the J gene TRBJ2-3; D call uncertain. This CDR3 is 13 amino acids long. Germline V gives CDR1 SQVTM, CDR2 ANQGSEA. Trimming removed 2 bases from V and 0 bases from J, with 6 bases in between. CDR3: CSVERLSTDTQYF. CDR3 DNA: TGCAGCGTTGAACGCCTAAGCACAGATACGCAGTATTTT.

The chain couples TRBV30 to TRBJ2-5, with 7 bases fitting TRBD2. The CDR3 loop spans 13 amino acids. Germline V gene sequence: CDR1 GTSNPN, CDR2 SVGIG (reference sequence). J was trimmed by 5 bases and V by 3 bases; bases with no gene match: 6. The CDR3 loop is CAWSGLVRETQYF. The CDR3 bases are TGTGCCTGGAGCGGACTAGTTAGGGAGACCCAGTACTTC.

The chain links TRBV7-2 to TRBJ2-7, with TRBD2 identical over 13 bases. V was clipped by 6 bases and J by 5 bases; unmatched bases: 7. CDR1 SGHTA and CDR2 FQGNSA come from the germline V gene. The CDR3 runs to 15 residues. In nucleotides, the CDR3 is TGTGCCAGCAGTCATGGACTAGCGGGAGCTAACGAGCAGTACTTC. This sequence encodes CASSHGLAGANEQYF.